This TCR beta chain was captured in a study of blood T cell repertoires in COVID-19. Study in general: COVID-19 samples, acute and convalescent, were from the United States, Italy and Spain. The analysed material was cDNA or gDNA that came from T cells, B-cell-depleted T cells, or PBMCs.

Seattle researchers signed up patients amid active infection and tracked them longitudinally. Between the trimmed V and J ends, which lost 6 bases and 7 bases, there was a span of 15 bases. Looked up from germline, CDR1 is MNHEY and CDR2 is SVGEGT. This CDR3 is built from 13 residues. Sequencing was performed with immunoSEQ multiplex PCR; in TCRdb, only in-frame clones are kept and a portion is missing. Among hundreds of thousands of clones listed, about 90% were seen once. This sequence originates from a woman aged 25 to 45 with COVID-19, enrolled during active disease. Input material: peripheral blood. J is TRBJ1-2 and V is TRBV6-2 or TRBV6-3, with TRBD1 as a possible D gene (6 bases). CDR3 loop: CASSVGTRGGYTF. The CDR3 coding sequence is TGTGCCAGCAGCGTCGGGACACGCGGTGGCTACACCTTC.